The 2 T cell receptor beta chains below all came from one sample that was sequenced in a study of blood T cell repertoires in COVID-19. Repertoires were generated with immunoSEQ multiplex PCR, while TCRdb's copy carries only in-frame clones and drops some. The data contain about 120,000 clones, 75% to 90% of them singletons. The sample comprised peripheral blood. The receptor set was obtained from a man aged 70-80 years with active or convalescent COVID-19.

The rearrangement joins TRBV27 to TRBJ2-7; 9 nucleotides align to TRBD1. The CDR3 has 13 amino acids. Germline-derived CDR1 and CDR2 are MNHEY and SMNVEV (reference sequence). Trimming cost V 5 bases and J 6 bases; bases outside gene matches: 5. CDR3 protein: CASSPLTGGEQYF. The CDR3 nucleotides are TGTGCCAGCAGTCCCCTGACAGGGGGCGAGCAGTACTTC.

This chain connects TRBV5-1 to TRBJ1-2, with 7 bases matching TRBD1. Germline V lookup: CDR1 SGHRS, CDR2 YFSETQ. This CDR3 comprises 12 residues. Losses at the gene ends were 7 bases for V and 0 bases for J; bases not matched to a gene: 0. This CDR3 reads CASGTANYGYTF. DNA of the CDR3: TGCGCCAGCGGGACAGCTAACTATGGCTACACCTTC. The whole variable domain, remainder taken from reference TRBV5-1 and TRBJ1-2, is KAGVTQTPRYLIKTRGQQVTLSCSPISGHRSVSWYQQTPGQGLQFLFEYFSETQRNKGNFPGRFSGRQFSNSRSEMNVSTLELGDSALYLCASGTANYGYTFGSGTRLTVV.